The sequence of this TCR beta chain was determined in a study of post-analysis software for immune sequencing data. Study-level background: The cohort encompassed relapsing-remitting, secondary progressive and progressive-relapsing multiple sclerosis disease courses.

The authors incorporated unique molecular identifiers into the TCR beta cDNA libraries. TCRdb reprocessed the PCR reads with MiXCR, giving one entry per CDR3 protein. The sample has fewer than 550,000 distinct CDR3 sequences, approximately 34% seen once. Findings and caveats of the study: Compared against controls, patients with multiple sclerosis displayed significantly lower normalized Chao1 diversity.

As for this clonotype: Its antigen is currently unknown.

The TCR sequence derives from a girl younger than 18 with multiple sclerosis. The sequencing sample was made of blood.

The chain's CDR3 is CASSLETGGSETQYF. The CDR3 DNA follows: TGCGCCAGCAGCTTGGAAACCGGGGGGTCAGAGACCCAGTACTTC. The chain uses TRBV5-1 and TRBJ2-7; 7 positions agree with TRBD2. TRBJ2-5 matches the DNA end more closely, so the J call is doubtful. The CDR3 is made up of 15 amino acids. Germline loops: CDR1 SGHRS, CDR2 YFSETQ.